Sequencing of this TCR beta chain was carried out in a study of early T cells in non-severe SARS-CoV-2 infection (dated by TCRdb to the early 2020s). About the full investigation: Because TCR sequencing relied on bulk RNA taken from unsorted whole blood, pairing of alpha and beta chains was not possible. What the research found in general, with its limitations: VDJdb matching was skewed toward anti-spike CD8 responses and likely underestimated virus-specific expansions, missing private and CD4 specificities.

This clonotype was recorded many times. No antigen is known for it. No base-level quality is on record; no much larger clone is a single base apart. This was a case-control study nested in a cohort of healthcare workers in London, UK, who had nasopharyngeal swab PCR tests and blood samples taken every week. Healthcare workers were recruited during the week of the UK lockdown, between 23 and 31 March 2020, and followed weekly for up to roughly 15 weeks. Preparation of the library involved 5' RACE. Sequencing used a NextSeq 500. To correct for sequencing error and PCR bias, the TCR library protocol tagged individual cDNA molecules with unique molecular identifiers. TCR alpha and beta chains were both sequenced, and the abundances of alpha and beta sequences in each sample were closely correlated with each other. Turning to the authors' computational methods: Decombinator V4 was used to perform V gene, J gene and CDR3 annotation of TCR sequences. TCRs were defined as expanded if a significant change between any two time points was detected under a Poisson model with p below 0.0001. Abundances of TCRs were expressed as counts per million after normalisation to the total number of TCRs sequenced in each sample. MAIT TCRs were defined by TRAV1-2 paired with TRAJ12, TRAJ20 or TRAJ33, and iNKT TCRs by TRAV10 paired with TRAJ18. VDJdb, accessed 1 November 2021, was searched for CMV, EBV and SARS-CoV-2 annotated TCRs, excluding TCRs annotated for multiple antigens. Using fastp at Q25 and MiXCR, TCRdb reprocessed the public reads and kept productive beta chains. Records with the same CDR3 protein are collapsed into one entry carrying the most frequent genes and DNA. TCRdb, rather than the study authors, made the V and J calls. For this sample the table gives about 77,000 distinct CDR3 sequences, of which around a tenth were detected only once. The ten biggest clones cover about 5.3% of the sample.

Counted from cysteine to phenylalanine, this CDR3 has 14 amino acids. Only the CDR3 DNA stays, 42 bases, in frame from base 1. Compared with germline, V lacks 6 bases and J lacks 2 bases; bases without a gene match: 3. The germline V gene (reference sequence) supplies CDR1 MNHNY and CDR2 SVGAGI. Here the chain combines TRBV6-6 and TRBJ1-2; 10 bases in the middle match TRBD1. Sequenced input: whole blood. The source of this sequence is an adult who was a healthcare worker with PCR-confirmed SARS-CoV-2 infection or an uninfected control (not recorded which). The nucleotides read TGTGCCAGCAGACAGGGACAGGGGAACTATGGCTACACCTTC. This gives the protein CASRQGQGNYGYTF.